What follows are 29 T cell receptor beta chains derived from one specimen sequenced in a study of T-cell reconstitution after alpha-beta-depleted transplantation in children. Unique molecular identifiers were built into the TCRbeta library. MiXCR was run by TCRdb on the PCR reads, yielding one entry per CDR3 protein. The sample includes about 350,000 distinct CDR3 sequences, roughly 17% of them seen just once. Sequencing was performed on PBMCs, mostly from graft donor cells, taken 360 days after TCRalphabeta/CD19-depleted stem cell transplant. These receptors were collected from a male patient between 2 and 9 years old who had a stem cell transplant for acute lymphoblastic leukemia, so the T cells may come from the graft donor.

This sequence joins TRBV5-6 and TRBJ2-1, with 13 nucleotides matching TRBD2. The germline gives CDR1 SGHDT, CDR2 YYEEEE. The CDR3 loop spans 18 amino acids. The V gene end was trimmed by 4 bases and the J gene end by 0 bases; junction bases not matched to a gene: 7. The CDR3 region is CASSPGLAGPPSYNEQFF. CDR3 nucleotide sequence: TGTGCCAGCAGCCCGGGACTAGCGGGACCCCCCTCCTACAATGAGCAGTTCTTC.

The V and J genes are TRBV6-1 and TRBJ1-6; the match to TRBD1 covers 7 bases. The CDR3 totals 14 residues. V was pared by 7 bases and J by 7 bases, with 7 bases of the junction left unmatched. The germline V gene encodes CDR1 MNHNS and CDR2 SASEGT. The CDR3 coding sequence is TGTGCCAGCACTCGACAGGGATCAAATTCACCCCTCCACTTT. Translating gives CASTRQGSNSPLHF.

This clonotype has more than one count but fewer than ten. This chain links TRBV4-3 with TRBJ2-7; 14 bases map to TRBD2. Germline CDR1 and CDR2: LGHNA and YSLEER. This CDR3 has 16 amino acids. The trim removed 0 bases at V and 6 bases at J, leaving 4 bases unmatched. The CDR3 DNA is TGCGCCAGCAGCCAAGATTTGGGGACTAGCGGGAGCGAGCAGTACTTC. Protein product: CASSQDLGTSGSEQYF.

This clonotype came up many times. The chain carries TRBV25-1 and TRBJ2-2; D is perhaps TRBD1 (6 bases). This CDR3 has 14 residues. Germline CDR1 reads MGHDK; CDR2 reads SYGVNS. V was cut by 4 bases and J by 1 base, with 7 bases left in between. In DNA form, the CDR3 reads TGTGCCAGCAGTGTGACAGGGAACACCGGGGAGCTGTTTTTT. Protein product: CASSVTGNTGELFF.

This clonotype was observed at least ten times. This rearrangement joins TRBV29-1 to TRBJ2-3; TRBD2 might be the D (6 bases). Trimming removed 3 bases at V and 1 base at J, with 8 bases between. In germline, CDR1 is SQVTM, CDR2 ANQGSEA. The CDR3 consists of 13 residues. The CDR3 nucleotides read TGCAGCGTTGATCCTAGCGGCACAGATACGCAGTATTTT. Amino acids: CSVDPSGTDTQYF.

This clonotype was observed a few times. V is TRBV20-1 and J is TRBJ1-5; D gene ambiguous. V was trimmed by 2 bases and J by 4 bases, leaving 9 bases between them. The CDR3 extends over 13 amino acids. Germline V gene data show CDR1 as DFQATT and CDR2 as SNEGSKA (reference sequence). The CDR3 loop is CSARIGRNQPQHF. The CDR3 coding sequence is TGCAGTGCTAGAATCGGGAGAAATCAGCCCCAGCATTTT.

This clonotype has ten or more counts. The rearrangement joins TRBV10-3 to TRBJ2-5; no clear D. Germline loops: CDR1 ENHRY, CDR2 SYGVKD. The CDR3 has 13 residues. V was clipped by 4 bases and J by 4 bases, with 10 bases between them. DNA of the CDR3: TGTGCCATCAGTGCGGCCGAACGAGAGACCCAGTACTTC. This encodes CAISAAERETQYF.

This clonotype was observed a handful of times. The V gene is TRBV20-1, the J gene TRBJ1-5; D is perhaps TRBD1 (6 bases). The ends were cut back, 0 bases at V and 3 bases at J, with 12 bases in the middle. The V gene's germline CDR1 is DFQATT and CDR2 SNEGSKA (reference sequence). This CDR3 has 15 residues. The CDR3 DNA is TGCAGTGCTAGAGATCAGGACAGCGCCAATCAGCCCCAGCATTTT. Residues: CSARDQDSANQPQHF.

This clonotype was seen only a few times. This rearrangement joins TRBV6-2 or TRBV6-3 to TRBJ2-1; 12 nucleotides align to TRBD2. Germline CDR1 reads MNHEY; CDR2 reads SVGEGT. V was pared by 2 bases and J by 4 bases, with 6 bases of the junction left unmatched. The CDR3 sequence is 17 residues long. In nucleotides, the CDR3 is TGTGCCAGCAGTTACCCCTCGACTAGCGGGAGTTACAATGAGCAGTTCTTC. This translates into CASSYPSTSGSYNEQFF.

This clonotype has more than one count but fewer than ten. The J gene is TRBJ1-5, the V gene TRBV15, with a weak D call TRBD1 (5 bases). The CDR3 sequence is 15 residues long. V gave up 1 base and J gave up 7 bases, with 14 bases separating them. Germline V lookup: CDR1 LNHNV, CDR2 YYDKDF (reference sequence). CDR3 in DNA: TGTGCCACCAGCAGAGGTCCGCCTGGGGGGCAGCCCCAGCATTTT. Translated, it gives CATSRGPPGGQPQHF.

This clonotype was seen a few times. This sequence joins TRBV24-1 and TRBJ2-5; D might be TRBD2 (6 bases). Germline CDR1 KGHDR, CDR2 SFDVKD. The V gene lost 7 bases and the J gene lost 5 bases, with 16 bases spanning the gap. The CDR3 is made up of 14 amino acids. CDR3 region: CATRDTGERETQYF. DNA of the CDR3: TGTGCCACCAGGGATACGGGAGAGAGGGAGACCCAGTACTTC.

This chain joins TRBV29-1 and TRBJ1-2; tentatively, D is TRBD1 (5 bases). CDR1 and CDR2 from the germline V gene are SQVTM and ANQGSEA. V lost 0 bases and J lost 6, with 20 bases in between. The CDR3 sequence is 16 residues long. CDR3 protein: CSVEDGPPTEGDGYTF. The DNA for the CDR3 is TGCAGCGTTGAAGACGGCCCTCCGACAGAAGGGGATGGCTACACCTTC.

This clonotype has only a few counts. This rearrangement joins TRBV20-1 to TRBJ2-3; D call uncertain. The V end was cut by 3 bases, the J end by 2 bases, with 15 bases between. This CDR3 contains 15 residues. CDR1 and CDR2 from the germline V gene are DFQATT and SNEGSKA (reference sequence). The CDR3 spells CSASLGYRTTDTQYF. The CDR3 nucleotides read TGCAGTGCTAGCCTCGGGTACCGAACCACAGATACGCAGTATTTT.

This clonotype was found many times. The gene calls are TRBV12-3 or TRBV12-4 and TRBJ2-3; 7 bases fit TRBD1. The CDR3 length is 14 residues. Unmatched junction bases numbered 5, after V lost 6 bases and J lost 2 bases. CDR3 protein: CASRTGFATDTQYF. Written as DNA, the CDR3 is TGTGCCAGCAGGACAGGGTTCGCCACAGATACGCAGTATTTT.

The chain has TRBV7-2 and TRBJ2-5; 14 positions match TRBD2. Germline loops: CDR1 SGHTA, CDR2 FQGNSA. J gave up 4 bases and V 4 bases, and 5 bases lay outside the gene matches. This CDR3 spans 16 amino acids. The CDR3 DNA follows: TGTGCCAGCAGCTCACCGGGACTAGCGGGAGTAGAGACCCAGTACTTC. It specifies CASSSPGLAGVETQYF.

The chain has TRBV12-3 or TRBV12-4 and TRBJ1-1; D possibly corresponds to TRBD1 (5 bases). The CDR3 sequence is 17 residues long. Trimming took off 2 bases at V and 0 bases at J, with 16 bases between the two ends. The CDR3 DNA is TGTGCCAGCAGTTTACGGACGGACACTATTTTGAACACTGAAGCTTTCTTT. It yields the protein CASSLRTDTILNTEAFF.

The gene calls are TRBV7-2 and TRBJ1-2, with D hard to call. V lost 5 bases, J lost 0 bases, and 13 bases lay in between. The CDR3 totals 15 residues. Germline assignment: CDR1 SGHTA and CDR2 FQGNSA. CDR3 DNA: TGTGCCAGCAGCACGCCCGGAGTACCTAACTATGGCTACACCTTC. Amino acid sequence: CASSTPGVPNYGYTF.

The genes are TRBV7-9 and TRBJ2-7; TRBD1 aligns across 8 bases. The V gene's germline CDR1 is SEHNR and CDR2 FQNEAQ (reference sequence). The CDR3 consists of 15 residues. The V gene end was trimmed by 5 bases and the J gene end by 4 bases; junction bases not matched to a gene: 10. CDR3 protein: CASSAKGQDPYEQYF. The CDR3 DNA is TGTGCCAGCAGCGCGAAGGGACAGGATCCTTACGAGCAGTACTTC.

This chain joins TRBV3-1 and TRBJ1-2; 8 bases fit TRBD1. J lost 3 bases, V lost 1 base, and 7 bases had no gene match. This CDR3 comprises 16 residues. Germline CDR1 is LGHDT and CDR2 is YNNKEL (reference sequence). DNA for the CDR3: TGTGCCAGCAGCCAAGTGATCGGGACAGGCGACTATGGCTACACCTTC. Translation: CASSQVIGTGDYGYTF.

This clonotype was counted many times. This CDR3 is CASSTLTLPNTEAFF. For the CDR3, the DNA is TGCGCCAGCAGCACGCTCACGCTCCCAAACACTGAAGCTTTCTTT. V gene TRBV5-1 combines with J gene TRBJ1-1; D uncertain. CDR1 and CDR2 (germline): SGHRS, YFSETQ. The CDR3 loop spans 15 amino acids. The germline V and J ends were trimmed by 4 bases and 2 bases, with 15 bases remaining between them.

This chain joins TRBV20-1 and TRBJ2-3; 10 nucleotides agree with TRBD2. Germline loops: CDR1 DFQATT, CDR2 SNEGSKA (reference sequence). This CDR3 has 17 amino acids. V shed 5 bases, J shed 3 bases, and the junction held 14 bases outside the gene matches. The CDR3 DNA sequence: TGCAGTGCTGAACATGAAATAGCGGGAGGTGTTACAGATACGCAGTATTTT. This translates into CSAEHEIAGGVTDTQYF.

This clonotype was observed a handful of times. V is TRBV5-1 and J is TRBJ1-3; D uncertain. The CDR3 is 16 residues long. Germline loops: CDR1 SGHRS, CDR2 YFSETQ. Between the trimmed V and J ends, which lost 0 bases and 1 base, there was a span of 11 bases. The CDR3 bases are TGCGCCAGCAGCTTGGAAATAGGAGCTTCTGGAAACACCATATATTTT. This encodes CASSLEIGASGNTIYF.

The CDR3 nucleotides are TGTGCCAGCAGCTTCTCCGGGACAGCCTCTAAGGCGCAGTATTTT. Protein: CASSFSGTASKAQYF. The chain employs TRBV11-2 and TRBJ2-3; 7 bases are a match to TRBD1. CDR3 length: 15 amino acids. After removal of 3 bases from V and 10 bases from J, the junction contained 13 bases not matched to a gene. Germline V gene lookup returns CDR1 SGHAT and CDR2 FQNNGV.

The chain joins TRBV12-3 or TRBV12-4 to TRBJ2-2; TRBD1 is a possible D gene (6 bases). The CDR3 runs to 14 residues. Trimming took off 7 bases at V and 3 bases at J, with 12 bases between the two ends. This CDR3 reads CASNPTGYTGELFF. The CDR3 DNA reads TGTGCCAGCAACCCGACAGGCTACACCGGGGAGCTGTTTTTT.

This clonotype was observed once. V gene TRBV20-1 combines with J gene TRBJ2-7; the D gene is possibly TRBD2 (6 bases). The CDR3 consists of 14 residues. Between the trimmed V and J ends, which lost 5 bases and 2 bases, there was a span of 16 bases. CDR1 DFQATT and CDR2 SNEGSKA come from the germline V gene (reference sequence). The DNA for the CDR3 is TGCAGTGCTCCTTTTGCGGGAAGGGCCTACGAGCAGTACTTC. Protein sequence: CSAPFAGRAYEQYF.

The chain uses TRBV29-1 and TRBJ2-1; possible D gene TRBD2, 6 bases. The CDR3 is made up of 16 amino acids. The germline gives CDR1 SQVTM, CDR2 ANQGSEA. Trimming shortened V by 7 bases and J by 7 bases, and 26 bases separated the two germline ends. The CDR3 is CSEGPVGTGTANEQFF. The CDR3 nucleotides read TGCAGCGAAGGCCCAGTGGGGACTGGAACGGCTAATGAGCAGTTCTTC.

This clonotype was recorded a few times. The chain is built from TRBV28 and TRBJ2-5; D unresolved. The V end lost 2 bases, the J end lost 5 bases, and 15 bases lay between the germline ends. The CDR3 contains 15 residues. Germline assignment: CDR1 MDHEN and CDR2 SYDVKM. In DNA, the CDR3 is TGTGCCAGCAGTTTACGGGCAGGACCCCCGGAGACCCAGTACTTC. This encodes CASSLRAGPPETQYF.

At least ten counts were recorded for this clonotype. The CDR3 DNA follows: TGTGCCAGCAGTGCCTGGCAGGGAGGGGATAATGAAAAACTGTTTTTT. Translation: CASSAWQGGDNEKLFF. This rearrangement joins TRBV28 to TRBJ1-4; TRBD1 is a possible D gene (5 bases). The CDR3 is made up of 16 amino acids. V lost 5 bases and J lost 4, with 17 bases in between. Germline values: CDR1 MDHEN, CDR2 SYDVKM. Full variable domain (remainder filled in from reference TRBV28 and TRBJ1-4): DVKVTQSSRYLVKRTGEKVFLECVQDMDHENMFWYRQDPGLGLRLIYFSYDVKMKEKGDIPEGYSVSREKKERFSLILESASTNQTSMYLCASSAWQGGDNEKLFFGSGTQLSVL.

The rearrangement links TRBV7-6 to TRBJ1-1, with unresolved D. The length of the CDR3 is 14 residues. V lost 2 bases to trimming and J lost 3 bases, with 10 bases between them. Germline CDR1 reads SGHVS; CDR2 reads FNYEAQ. In DNA form, the CDR3 reads TGTGCCAGCAGCTTATCTTCCCTCCACACTGAAGCTTTCTTT. Protein sequence: CASSLSSLHTEAFF.